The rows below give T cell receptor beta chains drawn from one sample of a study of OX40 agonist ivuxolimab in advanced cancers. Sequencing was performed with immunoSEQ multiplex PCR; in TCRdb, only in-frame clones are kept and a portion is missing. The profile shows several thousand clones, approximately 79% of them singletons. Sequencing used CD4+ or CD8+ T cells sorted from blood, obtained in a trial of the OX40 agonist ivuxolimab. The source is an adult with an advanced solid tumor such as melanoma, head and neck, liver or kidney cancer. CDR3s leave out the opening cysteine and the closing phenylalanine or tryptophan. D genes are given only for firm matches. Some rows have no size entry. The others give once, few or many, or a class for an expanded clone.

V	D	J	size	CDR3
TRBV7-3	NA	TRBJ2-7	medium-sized	ASSLGDSYEQY
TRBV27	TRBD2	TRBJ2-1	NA	ASSLSRGGGNEQF
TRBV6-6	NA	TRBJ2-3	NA	ASTLGLNRPDTQY
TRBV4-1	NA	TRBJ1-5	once	ASSQEGWSNQPQH
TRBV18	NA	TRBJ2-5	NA	ASSPVRDEETQY
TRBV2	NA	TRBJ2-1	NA	ASSEEGDFYEQF
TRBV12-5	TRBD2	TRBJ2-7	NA	ASGSLAGWGYEQY
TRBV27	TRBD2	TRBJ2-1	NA	ASSSLAGGSYNEQF
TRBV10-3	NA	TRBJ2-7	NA	AISESTPGESYSYEQY
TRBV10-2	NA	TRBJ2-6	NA	ASSKTFTSTKSGQRPD
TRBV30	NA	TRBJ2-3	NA	AWVLGSTQY
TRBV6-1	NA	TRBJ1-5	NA	ASSPGPGDQPQH
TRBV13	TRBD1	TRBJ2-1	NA	AAEGRGRFGEQF
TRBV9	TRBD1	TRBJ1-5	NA	ASSLGTGINSNQPQH
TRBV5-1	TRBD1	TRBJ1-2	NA	ASSLGPGGADYGYT
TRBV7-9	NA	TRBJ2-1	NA	ASRRDTSYNEQF
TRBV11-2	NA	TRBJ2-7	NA	ASSHERYEQY
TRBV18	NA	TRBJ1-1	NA	ASSEGAEAF
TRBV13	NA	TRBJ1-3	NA	ASSDSGGNTIY
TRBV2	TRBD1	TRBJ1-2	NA	ASSDTGDPYGYT
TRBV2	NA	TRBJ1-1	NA	ASTSWIAEAF